These T cell receptor beta chains were read from a single sample in a study of T-cell reconstitution after alpha-beta-depleted transplantation in children. Using its own MiXCR run on the PCR reads, TCRdb lists one record per CDR3 protein. The data contain 450,000 to 550,000 distinct CDR3 sequences, about 10% of them singletons. The source material was PBMCs, mostly from graft donor cells, sampled 180 days after TCRalphabeta/CD19-depleted stem cell transplant. Source of these receptors: a female patient aged 2 to 10 who had a stem cell transplant for aplastic anemia, so the T cells may come from the graft donor. Each CDR3 is given with its conserved first and last residue. D genes are given only for firm matches. Some rows mark clone size as missing; the rest say once, few, many or name a class of expanded clone.

>-|TRBV4-2|-|TRBJ1-4
CASSPLDRSNEKLFF
TGTGCCAGCAGCCCTTTGGACAGAAGTAATGAAAAACTGTTTTTT
>TRBD1|TRBV5-1|few|TRBJ1-5
CASSSTTGANQPQHF
TGCGCCAGCAGCAGCACAACAGGGGCAAATCAGCCCCAGCATTTT
>TRBD2|TRBV12-3/TRBV12-4|-|TRBJ2-5
CASSLETSGNQETQYF
TGTGCCAGCAGTTTGGAAACTAGCGGAAACCAAGAGACCCAGTACTTC
>TRBD1|TRBV7-9|-|TRBJ2-1
CASSLQGALNEQFF
TGTGCCAGCAGCTTACAGGGGGCGCTGAATGAGCAGTTCTTC
>TRBD2|TRBV11-2|few|TRBJ2-1
CASSLDMVAGSSYNEQFF
TGTGCCAGCAGCTTAGATATGGTAGCGGGGAGCTCCTACAATGAGCAGTTCTTC
>TRBD1|TRBV4-2|-|TRBJ1-5
CASSPGTGRGNQPQHF
TGTGCCAGCAGCCCGGGGACAGGGAGGGGCAATCAGCCCCAGCATTTT
>-|TRBV11-1|-|TRBJ2-7
CASSLAWESGHPTYEQYF
TGTGCCAGCAGCTTAGCTTGGGAGTCGGGACATCCTACCTACGAGCAGTACTTC
>TRBD1|TRBV7-6|-|TRBJ2-2
CASSRHKTGVNTGELFF
TGTGCCAGCAGCCGACATAAGACAGGGGTGAACACCGGGGAGCTGTTTTTT
>TRBD1|TRBV7-9|few|TRBJ1-1
CASSLRGQIMNSEAFF
TGTGCCAGCAGCCTGAGGGGACAGATCATGAACAGTGAAGCTTTCTTT
>-|TRBV5-1|few|TRBJ1-1
CASSLSGAAFF
TGCGCCAGCAGCTTGTCTGGGGCGGCTTTCTTT
>-|TRBV20-1|few|TRBJ2-5
CSAISLGGRQETQYF
TGCAGTGCTATATCCCTAGGGGGAAGGCAAGAGACCCAGTACTTC
>-|TRBV11-2|-|TRBJ2-1
CASSLGAGGVINEQFF
TGTGCCAGCAGCTTAGGGGCTGGCGGGGTTATCAATGAGCAGTTCTTC
>-|TRBV7-2|-|TRBJ2-4
CASSLVLAKNIQYF
TGTGCCAGCAGCTTAGTCCTAGCCAAAAACATTCAGTACTTC
>-|TRBV6-2/TRBV6-3|-|TRBJ2-7
CASSYSAGFYFRSHEQYF
TGTGCCAGCAGTTACTCGGCAGGGTTTTATTTCCGGAGCCACGAGCAGTACTTC
>TRBD1|TRBV7-8|many|TRBJ2-5
CASSPGQGRVVETQYF
TGTGCCAGCAGCCCGGGACAGGGAAGGGTGGTAGAGACCCAGTACTTC
>-|TRBV19|few|TRBJ1-2
CASTRDHGGYGYTF
TGTGCCAGTACCCGGGATCACGGAGGCTATGGCTACACCTTC
>-|TRBV11-2|-|TRBJ2-4
CASSSTGVQNIQYF
TGTGCCAGCAGCTCCACCGGGGTGCAGAACATTCAGTACTTC
>-|TRBV25-1|few|TRBJ2-1
CASAPGAGSYNEQFF
TGTGCCAGCGCCCCGGGAGCTGGCTCCTACAATGAGCAGTTCTTC
>-|TRBV18|few|TRBJ1-1
CASSPRVDIGTEAFF
TGTGCCAGCTCACCACGGGTAGATATCGGGACTGAAGCTTTCTTT
>-|TRBV12-3/TRBV12-4|many|TRBJ2-1
CASAVWGTTYNEQFF
TGTGCCAGCGCCGTGTGGGGGACCACCTACAATGAGCAGTTCTTC
>TRBD2|TRBV7-2|-|TRBJ2-5
CASSLELAGQETQYF
TGTGCCAGCAGCTTAGAACTAGCGGGGCAAGAGACCCAGTACTTC
>TRBD2|TRBV20-1|-|TRBJ2-7
CSATRPGLAGVEQYF
TGCAGTGCCACTCGCCCGGGACTAGCGGGAGTCGAGCAGTACTTC
>TRBD2|TRBV12-3/TRBV12-4|-|TRBJ2-2
CASSLLSGRNTGELFF
TGTGCCAGCAGTTTGCTTAGCGGGAGGAACACCGGGGAGCTGTTTTTT
>-|TRBV10-3|few|TRBJ2-1
CAISELRSRSSYNEQFF
TGTGCCATCAGTGAGTTGCGGTCCAGAAGCTCCTACAATGAGCAGTTCTTC
>TRBD2|TRBV20-1|few|TRBJ2-1
CSASGTSPFYNEQFF
TGCAGTGCTAGTGGGACTAGCCCCTTCTACAATGAGCAGTTCTTC
>TRBD2|TRBV4-3|many|TRBJ2-3
CASSQDSGSYTDTQYF
TGCGCCAGCAGCCAGGATAGCGGGAGCTACACAGATACGCAGTATTTT
>-|TRBV5-1|many|TRBJ2-2
CASSPGTANTGELFF
TGCGCCAGCAGCCCTGGGACTGCGAACACCGGGGAGCTGTTTTTT
>TRBD1|TRBV28|-|TRBJ2-7
CASSRDREEQYF
TGTGCCAGCAGCCGGGACAGGGAAGAGCAGTACTTC
>-|TRBV9|few|TRBJ2-5
CASGGVRETQYF
TGTGCCAGTGGTGGAGTAAGAGAGACCCAGTACTTC
>TRBD1|TRBV11-1|few|TRBJ2-6
CASSIRDRGRSGANVLTF
TGTGCCAGCAGCATCCGGGACAGGGGCCGTTCCGGGGCCAACGTCCTGACTTTC
>-|TRBV20-1|few|TRBJ2-3
CSAAGPGDTQYF
TGCAGTGCTGCGGGGCCGGGAGATACGCAGTATTTT
>TRBD2|TRBV2|-|TRBJ2-3
CASILAGVTDTQYF
TGTGCCAGCATACTAGCGGGGGTCACAGATACGCAGTATTTT
>TRBD2|TRBV7-3|-|TRBJ2-1
CASSPSGGRAPNNEQFF
TGTGCCAGCAGCCCAAGCGGCGGGAGGGCCCCCAACAATGAGCAGTTCTTC
>TRBD2|TRBV11-2|-|TRBJ2-1
CASSLDSSGSWGEQFF
TGTGCCAGCAGCTTAGATTCTAGCGGGAGTTGGGGTGAGCAGTTCTTC
>-|TRBV25-1|-|TRBJ2-5
CAGPVTHVGEETQYF
TGTGCCGGCCCTGTCACTCACGTGGGGGAGGAGACCCAGTACTTC
>TRBD2|TRBV6-2/TRBV6-3|few|TRBJ2-3
CASSLGLAPLQYF
TGTGCCAGCAGCCTTGGACTAGCGCCCCTTCAGTATTTT
>-|TRBV7-7|few|TRBJ1-1
CASSLVRQVNTEAFF
TGTGCCAGCAGCTTAGTGAGGCAGGTGAACACTGAAGCTTTCTTT
>-|TRBV20-1|-|TRBJ2-3
CSAGTKTDTQYF
TGCAGTGCCGGGACGAAGACAGATACGCAGTATTTT
>-|TRBV29-1|few|TRBJ1-2
CSVSTPFKRTESNYGYTF
TGCAGCGTCTCAACCCCGTTTAAACGGACAGAGTCTAACTATGGCTACACCTTC
>TRBD1|TRBV15|-|TRBJ1-1
CATSTWGQGGTEAFF
TGTGCCACCAGCACCTGGGGACAGGGAGGCACTGAAGCTTTCTTT